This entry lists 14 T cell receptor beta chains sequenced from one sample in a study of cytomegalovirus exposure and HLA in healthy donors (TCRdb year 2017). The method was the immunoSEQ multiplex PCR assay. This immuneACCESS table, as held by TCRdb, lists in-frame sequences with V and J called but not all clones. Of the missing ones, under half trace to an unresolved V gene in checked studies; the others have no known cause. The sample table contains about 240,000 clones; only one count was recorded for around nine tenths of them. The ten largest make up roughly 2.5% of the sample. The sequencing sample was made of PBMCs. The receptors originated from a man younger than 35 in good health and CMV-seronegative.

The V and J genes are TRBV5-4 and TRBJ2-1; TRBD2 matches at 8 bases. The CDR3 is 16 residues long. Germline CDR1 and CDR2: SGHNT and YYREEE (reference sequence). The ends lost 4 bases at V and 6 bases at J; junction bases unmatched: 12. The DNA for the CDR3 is TGTGCCAGCAGCCAAGATTACAGCGGGAGCGGCAATGAGCAGTTCTTC. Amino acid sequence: CASSQDYSGSGNEQFF.

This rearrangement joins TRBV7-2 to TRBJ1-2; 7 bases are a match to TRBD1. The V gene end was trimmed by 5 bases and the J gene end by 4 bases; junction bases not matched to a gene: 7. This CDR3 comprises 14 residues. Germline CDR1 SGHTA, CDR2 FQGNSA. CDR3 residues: CASSPDRFVYGYTF. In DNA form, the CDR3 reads TGTGCCAGCAGCCCGGACAGGTTCGTCTATGGCTACACCTTC.

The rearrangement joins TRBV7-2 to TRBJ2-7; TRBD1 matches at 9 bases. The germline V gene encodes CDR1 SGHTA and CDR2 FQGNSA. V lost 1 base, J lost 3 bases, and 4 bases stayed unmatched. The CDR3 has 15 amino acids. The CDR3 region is CASSLVDRGDYEQYF. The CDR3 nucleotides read TGTGCCAGCAGCTTAGTGGACAGGGGTGACTACGAGCAGTACTTC.

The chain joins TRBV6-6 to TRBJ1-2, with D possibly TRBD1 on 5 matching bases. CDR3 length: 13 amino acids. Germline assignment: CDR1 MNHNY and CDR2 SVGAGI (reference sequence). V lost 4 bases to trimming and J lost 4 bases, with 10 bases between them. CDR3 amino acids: CASSSGRAYGYTF. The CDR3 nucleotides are TGTGCCAGCAGTTCCGGCAGGGCCTATGGCTACACCTTC.

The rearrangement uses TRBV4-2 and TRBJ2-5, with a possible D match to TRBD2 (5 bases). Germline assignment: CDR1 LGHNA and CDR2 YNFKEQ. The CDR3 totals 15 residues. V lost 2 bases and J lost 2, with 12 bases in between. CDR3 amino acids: CASSQRAGWQETQYF. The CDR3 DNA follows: TGTGCCAGCAGCCAACGCGCGGGTTGGCAAGAGACCCAGTACTTC.

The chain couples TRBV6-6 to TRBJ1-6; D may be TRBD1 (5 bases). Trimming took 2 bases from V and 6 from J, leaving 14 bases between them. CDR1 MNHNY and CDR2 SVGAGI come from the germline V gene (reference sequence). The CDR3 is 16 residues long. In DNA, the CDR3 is TGTGCCAGCAGTTACGAAACAGGAAGGGGTAATTCACCCCTCCACTTT. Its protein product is CASSYETGRGNSPLHF.

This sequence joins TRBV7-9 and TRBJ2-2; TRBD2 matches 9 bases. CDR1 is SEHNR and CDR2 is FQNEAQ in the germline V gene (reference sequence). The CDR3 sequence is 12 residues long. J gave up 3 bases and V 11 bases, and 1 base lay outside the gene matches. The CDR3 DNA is TGTGCCGGACTAGCGCACACCGGGGAGCTGTTTTTT. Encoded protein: CAGLAHTGELFF.

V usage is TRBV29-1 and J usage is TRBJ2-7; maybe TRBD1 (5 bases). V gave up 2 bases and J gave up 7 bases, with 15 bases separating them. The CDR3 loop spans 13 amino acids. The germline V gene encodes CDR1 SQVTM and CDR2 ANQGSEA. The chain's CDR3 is CSVEYGSGNEQYF. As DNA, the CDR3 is TGCAGCGTTGAATACGGGTCAGGGAATGAGCAGTACTTC.

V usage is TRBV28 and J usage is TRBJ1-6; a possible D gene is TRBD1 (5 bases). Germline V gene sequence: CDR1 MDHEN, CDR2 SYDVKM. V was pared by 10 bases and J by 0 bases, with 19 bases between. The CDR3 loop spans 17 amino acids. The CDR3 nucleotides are TGTGCCACCACAGACGGGACTGTGAGCTCCTATAATTCACCCCTCCACTTT. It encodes CATTDGTVSSYNSPLHF.

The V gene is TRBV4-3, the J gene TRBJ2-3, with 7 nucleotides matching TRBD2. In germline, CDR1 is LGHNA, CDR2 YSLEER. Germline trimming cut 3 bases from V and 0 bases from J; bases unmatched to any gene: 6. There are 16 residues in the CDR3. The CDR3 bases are TGCGCCAGCAGCCAGGCACTAGCGCCCAGCACAGATACGCAGTATTTT. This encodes CASSQALAPSTDTQYF.

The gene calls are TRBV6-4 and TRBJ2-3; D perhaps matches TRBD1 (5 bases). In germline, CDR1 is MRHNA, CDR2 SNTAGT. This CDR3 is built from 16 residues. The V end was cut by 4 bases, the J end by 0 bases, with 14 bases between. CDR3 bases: TGTGCCAGCAGTGTGTGGGGCACGACTAGCACAGATACGCAGTATTTT. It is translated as CASSVWGTTSTDTQYF.

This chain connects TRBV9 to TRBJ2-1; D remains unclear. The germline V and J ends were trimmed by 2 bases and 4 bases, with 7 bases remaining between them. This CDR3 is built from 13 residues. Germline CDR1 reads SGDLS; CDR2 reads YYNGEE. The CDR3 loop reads CASSVSPYNEQFF. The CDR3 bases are TGTGCCAGCAGCGTGTCCCCTTACAATGAGCAGTTCTTC.

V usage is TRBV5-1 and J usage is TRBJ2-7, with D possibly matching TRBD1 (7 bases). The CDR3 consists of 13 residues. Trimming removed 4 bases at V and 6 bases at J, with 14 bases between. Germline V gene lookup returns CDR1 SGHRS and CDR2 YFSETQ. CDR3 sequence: CASSQNRGGEQYF. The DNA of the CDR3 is TGCGCCAGCAGCCAGAACAGGGGAGGCGAGCAGTACTTC.

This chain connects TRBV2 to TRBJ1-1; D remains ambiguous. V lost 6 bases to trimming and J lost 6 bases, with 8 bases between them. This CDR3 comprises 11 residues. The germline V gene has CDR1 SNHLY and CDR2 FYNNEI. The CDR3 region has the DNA TGTGCCAGCAGGGTGACACCTGAAGCTTTCTTT. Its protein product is CASRVTPEAFF.